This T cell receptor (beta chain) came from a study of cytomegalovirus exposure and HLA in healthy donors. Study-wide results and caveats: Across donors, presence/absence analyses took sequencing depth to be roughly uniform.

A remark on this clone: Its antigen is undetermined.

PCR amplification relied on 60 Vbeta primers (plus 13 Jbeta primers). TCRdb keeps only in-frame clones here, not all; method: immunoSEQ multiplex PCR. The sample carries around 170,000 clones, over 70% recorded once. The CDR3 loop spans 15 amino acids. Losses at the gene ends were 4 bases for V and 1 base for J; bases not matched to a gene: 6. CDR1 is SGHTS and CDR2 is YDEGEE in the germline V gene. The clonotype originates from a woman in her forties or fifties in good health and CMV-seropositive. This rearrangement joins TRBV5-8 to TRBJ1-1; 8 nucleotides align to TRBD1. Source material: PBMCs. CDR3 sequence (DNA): TGTGCCAGCAGCAAAGGGACAGGTCGGAACACTGAAGCTTTCTTT. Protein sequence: CASSKGTGRNTEAFF.